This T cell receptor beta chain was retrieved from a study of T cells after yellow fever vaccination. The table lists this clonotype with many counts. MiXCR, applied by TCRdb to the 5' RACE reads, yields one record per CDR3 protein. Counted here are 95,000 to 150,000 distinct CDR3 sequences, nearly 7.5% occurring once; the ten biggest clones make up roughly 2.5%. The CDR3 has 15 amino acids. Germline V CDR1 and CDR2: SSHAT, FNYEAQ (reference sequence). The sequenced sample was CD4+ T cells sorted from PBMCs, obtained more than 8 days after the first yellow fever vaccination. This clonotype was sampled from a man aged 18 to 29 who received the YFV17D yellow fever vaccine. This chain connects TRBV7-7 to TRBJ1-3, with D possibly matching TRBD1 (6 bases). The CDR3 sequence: CASSPGGSSGNTIYF. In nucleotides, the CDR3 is TGTGCTAGCTCACCGGGGGGCAGCTCTGGAAACACCATATATTTT.